This T cell receptor (beta chain) was sequenced in a study of T cells expressing NK-cell markers. Findings and caveats of the study: For about six donors, the dominant NKG2C+ clonotypes made up roughly 1.0-7.0% of their CD8+ T cells.

The V gene's germline CDR1 is ENHRY and CDR2 SYGVKD. This CDR3 spans 13 amino acids. Reprocessing the 5' RACE reads, TCRdb reports a single entry for every CDR3 protein and omits DNA. The sample table includes 550,000 to 600,000 distinct CDR3 sequences. Concerning this clonotype itself: Its antigen is undetermined.

This TCR derives from a man aged 18 to 29 in good health. The sample comprised blood T cells: a sorted CD56 or NKG2C T cell subset, CD4+ or CD8+ T cells, or bulk PBMC T cells (not recorded which). The genes are TRBV10-3 and TRBJ1-5. The CDR3 reads CAIGSESNQPQHF.